This record covers a single T cell receptor (beta chain). This entry is derived from a study of Graves' ophthalmopathy and Graves' hyperthyroidism. Beta-chain TCR CDR3 regions were amplified from RNA transcripts. RT-PCR was first run with HTBI primers, then multiplex PCR in a second round. TCRdb independently ran MiXCR on the multiplex PCR reads; one entry per CDR3 protein. The sample holds some 1.1 million distinct CDR3 sequences; approximately 35% are singletons and the top ten take more than 9.5%. The specimen was peripheral blood or thyroid tissue (not recorded which). This TCR was recovered from an adult man with Graves' hyperthyroidism.

CDR3 loop: CASSLVLPMANVLTF. Here the CDR3 DNA reads TGTGCCAGCAGCTTAGTCCTACCTATGGCCAACGTCCTGACTTTC. The chain joins TRBV7-2 to TRBJ2-6; no clear D gene. This CDR3 region has 15 residues. CDR1 SGHTA and CDR2 FQGNSA come from the germline V gene. V was trimmed by 1 base and J by 6 bases, leaving 10 bases between them. Filled out from reference TRBV7-2 and TRBJ2-6, the complete variable domain reads GAGVSQSPSNKVTEKGKDVELRCDPISGHTALYWYRQSLGQGLEFLIYFQGNSAPDKSGLPSDRFSAERTGGSVSTLTIQRTQQEDSAVYLCASSLVLPMANVLTFGAGSRLTVL.